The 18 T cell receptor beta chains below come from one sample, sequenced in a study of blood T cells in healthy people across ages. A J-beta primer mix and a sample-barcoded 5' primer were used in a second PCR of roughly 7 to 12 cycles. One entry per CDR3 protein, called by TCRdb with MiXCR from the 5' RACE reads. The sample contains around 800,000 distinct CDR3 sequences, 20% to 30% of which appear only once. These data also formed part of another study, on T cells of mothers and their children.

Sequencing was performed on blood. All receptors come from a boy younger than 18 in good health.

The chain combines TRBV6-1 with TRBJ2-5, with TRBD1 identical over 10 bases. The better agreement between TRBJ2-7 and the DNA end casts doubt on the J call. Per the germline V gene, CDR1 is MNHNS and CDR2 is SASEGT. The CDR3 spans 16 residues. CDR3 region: CASRTWTGGGSYEQYF. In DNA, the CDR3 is TGTGCCAGCAGGACTTGGACAGGGGGAGGCTCCTACGAGCAGTACTTC.

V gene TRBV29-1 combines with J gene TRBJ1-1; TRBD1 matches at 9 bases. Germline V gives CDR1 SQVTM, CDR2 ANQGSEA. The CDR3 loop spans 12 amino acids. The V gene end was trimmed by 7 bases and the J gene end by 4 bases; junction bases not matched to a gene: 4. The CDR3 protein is CSATGGLTEAFF. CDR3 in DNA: TGCAGCGCTACAGGGGGCCTCACTGAAGCTTTCTTT.

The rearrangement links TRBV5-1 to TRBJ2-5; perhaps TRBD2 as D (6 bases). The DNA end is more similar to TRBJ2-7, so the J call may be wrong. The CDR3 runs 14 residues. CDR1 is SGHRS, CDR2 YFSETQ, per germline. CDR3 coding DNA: TGCGCCAGTATGGCCCGGGGGTCCTCCTACGAGCAGTACTTC. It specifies CASMARGSSYEQYF.

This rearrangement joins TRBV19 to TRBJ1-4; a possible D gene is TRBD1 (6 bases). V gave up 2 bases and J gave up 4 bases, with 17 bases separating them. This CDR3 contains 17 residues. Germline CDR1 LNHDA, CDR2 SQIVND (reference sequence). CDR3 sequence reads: CASSINRALNGNEKLFF. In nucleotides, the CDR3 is TGTGCCAGTAGTATAAACAGGGCCCTCAATGGTAATGAAAAACTGTTTTTT.

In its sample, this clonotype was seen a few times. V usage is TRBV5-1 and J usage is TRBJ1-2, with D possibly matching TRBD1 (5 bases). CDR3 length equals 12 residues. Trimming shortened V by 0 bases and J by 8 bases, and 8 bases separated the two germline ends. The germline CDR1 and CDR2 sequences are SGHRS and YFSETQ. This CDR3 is CASSLEWDGYTF. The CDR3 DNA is TGCGCCAGCAGCTTGGAGTGGGACGGCTACACCTTC.

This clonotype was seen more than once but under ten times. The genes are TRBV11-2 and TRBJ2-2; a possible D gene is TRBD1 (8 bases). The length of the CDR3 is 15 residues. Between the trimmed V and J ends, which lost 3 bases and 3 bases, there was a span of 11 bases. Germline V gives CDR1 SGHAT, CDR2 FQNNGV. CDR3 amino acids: CASSFTGGDTGELFF. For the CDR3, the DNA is TGTGCCAGCAGCTTTACAGGGGGGGACACCGGGGAGCTGTTTTTT.

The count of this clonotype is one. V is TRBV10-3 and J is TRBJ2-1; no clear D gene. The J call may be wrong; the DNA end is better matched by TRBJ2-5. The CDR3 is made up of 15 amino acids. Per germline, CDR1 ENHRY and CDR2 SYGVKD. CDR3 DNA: TGTGCCATCGGCGTCGGCTTTTCGAAAGGGGAGACCCAGTACTTC. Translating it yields CAIGVGFSKGETQYF.

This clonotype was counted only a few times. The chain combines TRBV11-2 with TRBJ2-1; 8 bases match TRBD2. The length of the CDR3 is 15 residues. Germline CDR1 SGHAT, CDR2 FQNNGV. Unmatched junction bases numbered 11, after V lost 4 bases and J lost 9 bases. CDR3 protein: CASSSGLERATEQFF. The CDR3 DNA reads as TGTGCCAGCAGCTCGGGACTAGAACGGGCCACTGAGCAGTTCTTC.

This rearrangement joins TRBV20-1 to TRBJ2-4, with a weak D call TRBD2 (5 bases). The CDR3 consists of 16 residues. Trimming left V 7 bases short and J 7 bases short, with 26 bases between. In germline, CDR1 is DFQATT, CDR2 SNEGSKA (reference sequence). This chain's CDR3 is CSGIGFLSGRGNIQYF. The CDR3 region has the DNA TGCAGTGGCATCGGGTTTCTCAGCGGTCGCGGGAACATTCAGTACTTC.

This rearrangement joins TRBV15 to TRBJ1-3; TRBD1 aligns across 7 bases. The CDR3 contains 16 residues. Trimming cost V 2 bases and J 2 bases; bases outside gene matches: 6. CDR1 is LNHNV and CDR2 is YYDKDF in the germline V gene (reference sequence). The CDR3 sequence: CATSRQGEWPGNTIYF. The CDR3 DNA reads TGTGCCACCAGCAGACAGGGGGAATGGCCTGGAAACACCATATATTTT.

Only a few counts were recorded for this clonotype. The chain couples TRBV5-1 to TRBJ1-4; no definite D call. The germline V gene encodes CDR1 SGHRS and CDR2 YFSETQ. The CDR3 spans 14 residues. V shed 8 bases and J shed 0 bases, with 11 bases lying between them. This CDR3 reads CARLEPPTNEKLFF. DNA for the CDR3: TGCGCCAGATTGGAGCCGCCAACTAATGAAAAACTGTTTTTT.

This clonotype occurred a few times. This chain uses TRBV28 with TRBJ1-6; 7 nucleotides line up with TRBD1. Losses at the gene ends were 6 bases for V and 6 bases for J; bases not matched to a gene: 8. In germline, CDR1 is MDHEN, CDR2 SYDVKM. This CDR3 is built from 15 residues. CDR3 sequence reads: CASREGGWGNSPLHF. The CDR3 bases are TGTGCCAGCAGAGAAGGGGGCTGGGGTAATTCACCCCTCCACTTT.

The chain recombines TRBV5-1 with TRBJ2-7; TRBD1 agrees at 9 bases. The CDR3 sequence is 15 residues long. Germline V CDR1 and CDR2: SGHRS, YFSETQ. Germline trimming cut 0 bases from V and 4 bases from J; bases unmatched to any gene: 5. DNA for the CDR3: TGCGCCAGCAGCTTGGACGGGACAGGGATATACGAGCAGTACTTC. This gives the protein CASSLDGTGIYEQYF.

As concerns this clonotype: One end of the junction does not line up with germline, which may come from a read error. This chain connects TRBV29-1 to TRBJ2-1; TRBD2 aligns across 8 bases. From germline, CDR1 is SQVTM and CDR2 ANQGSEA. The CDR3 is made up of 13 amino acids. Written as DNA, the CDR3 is TGCAGCCTTGAGCGGGGGTTAGTCGATGAGCAGTTCTTC. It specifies CSLERGLVDEQFF.

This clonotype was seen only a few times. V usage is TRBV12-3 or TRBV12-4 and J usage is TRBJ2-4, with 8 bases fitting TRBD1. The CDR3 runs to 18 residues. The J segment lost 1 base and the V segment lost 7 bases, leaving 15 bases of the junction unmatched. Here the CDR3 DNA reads TGTGCCAGCAATCTACCAGCCTGGGACAGGAGTGCCAAAAACATTCAGTACTTC. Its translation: CASNLPAWDRSAKNIQYF.

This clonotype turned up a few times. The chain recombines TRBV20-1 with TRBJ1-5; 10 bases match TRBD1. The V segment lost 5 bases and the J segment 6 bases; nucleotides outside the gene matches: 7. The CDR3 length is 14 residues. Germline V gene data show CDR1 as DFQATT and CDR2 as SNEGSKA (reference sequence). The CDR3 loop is CSARDRGQSQPQHF. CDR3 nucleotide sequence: TGCAGTGCTCGCGACAGGGGGCAAAGTCAGCCCCAGCATTTT.

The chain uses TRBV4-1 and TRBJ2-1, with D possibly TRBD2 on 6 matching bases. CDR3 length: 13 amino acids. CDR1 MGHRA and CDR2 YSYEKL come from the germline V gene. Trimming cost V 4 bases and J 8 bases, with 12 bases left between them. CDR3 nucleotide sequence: TGCGCCAGCAGCCTACTAGCCGGGGATGAGCAGTTCTTC. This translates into CASSLLAGDEQFF.

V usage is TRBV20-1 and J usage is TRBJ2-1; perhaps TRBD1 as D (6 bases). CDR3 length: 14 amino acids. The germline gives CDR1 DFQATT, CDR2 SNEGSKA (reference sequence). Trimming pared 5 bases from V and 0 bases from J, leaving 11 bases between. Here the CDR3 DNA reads TGCAGTGCTCAGGGGCTCGGCTCCTACAATGAGCAGTTCTTC. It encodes CSAQGLGSYNEQFF.